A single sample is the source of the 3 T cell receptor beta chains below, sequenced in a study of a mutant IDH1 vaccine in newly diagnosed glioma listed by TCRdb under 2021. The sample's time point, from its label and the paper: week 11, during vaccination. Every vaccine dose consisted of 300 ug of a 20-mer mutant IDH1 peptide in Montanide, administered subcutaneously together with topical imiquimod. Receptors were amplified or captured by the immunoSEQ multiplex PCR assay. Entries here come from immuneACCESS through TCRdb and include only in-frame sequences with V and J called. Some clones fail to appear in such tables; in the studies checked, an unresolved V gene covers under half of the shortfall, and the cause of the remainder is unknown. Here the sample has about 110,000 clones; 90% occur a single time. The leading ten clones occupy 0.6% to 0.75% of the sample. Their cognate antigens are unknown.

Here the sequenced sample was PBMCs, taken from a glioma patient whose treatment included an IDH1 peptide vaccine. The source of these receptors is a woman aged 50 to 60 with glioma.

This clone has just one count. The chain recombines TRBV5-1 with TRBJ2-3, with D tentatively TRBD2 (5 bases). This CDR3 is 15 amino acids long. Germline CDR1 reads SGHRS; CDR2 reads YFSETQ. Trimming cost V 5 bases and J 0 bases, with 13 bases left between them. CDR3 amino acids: CASSREYDSTDTQYF. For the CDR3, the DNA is TGCGCCAGCAGTAGGGAGTACGATAGCACAGATACGCAGTATTTT.

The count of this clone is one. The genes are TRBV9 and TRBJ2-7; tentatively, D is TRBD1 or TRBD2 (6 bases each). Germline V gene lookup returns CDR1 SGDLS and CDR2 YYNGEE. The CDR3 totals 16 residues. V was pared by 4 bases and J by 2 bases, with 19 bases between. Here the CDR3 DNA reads TGTGCCAGCAGCCCTAGCAAGGGGGGCAGCGCCTACGAGCAGTACTTC. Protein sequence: CASSPSKGGSAYEQYF.

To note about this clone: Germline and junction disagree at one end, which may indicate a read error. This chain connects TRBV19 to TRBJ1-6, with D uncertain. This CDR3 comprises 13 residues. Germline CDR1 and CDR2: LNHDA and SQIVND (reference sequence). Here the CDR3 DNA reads TGTGCCAGTAGTATCTCCTCTAATTCACCCCTCCACTTT. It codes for CASSISSNSPLHF.